This T cell receptor beta chain was observed in a study of blood T cells in healthy people across ages. CDR1 and CDR2 (germline): SGHRS, YFSETQ. The CDR3 runs 16 residues. The V end lost 9 bases, the J end lost 4 bases, and 23 bases lay between the germline ends. Next came a second PCR, run for roughly 6 to 11 cycles, which used a sample-barcoded 5' primer along with a J-beta primer mix. TCRdb processed the 5' RACE reads anew with MiXCR; each CDR3 protein has one entry. The data hold 250,000 to 300,000 distinct CDR3 sequences, with roughly 27% observed a single time. The rearrangement links TRBV5-1 to TRBJ2-1; D not resolved. Input material: blood. The clonotype originates from a woman in her 70s in good health. CDR3 sequence (DNA): TGCGCCACCTCCCCTTCGGACCTCAAGAAATACAATGAGCAGTTCTTC. It yields the protein CATSPSDLKKYNEQFF.